Listed below are T cell receptor beta chains from one sample, sequenced in a study of sequential checkpoint blockade in melanoma. The table came from immunoSEQ multiplex PCR; TCRdb's copy has only in-frame clones and leaves some out. The sample carries more than 25,000 clones, around three quarters recorded once. This specimen was CD8+ T cells sorted from blood (inferred from file names), taken from a patient given nivolumab and ipilimumab in sequence. The receptors originated from a human donor with melanoma. CDR3s include the opening cysteine and the closing phenylalanine or tryptophan. Fields, in order: J gene, D gene, clone size, V gene, CDR3 protein, CDR3 DNA. D genes are given only for firm matches. Expanded clones get a size class; other rows say once, few or many, or leave the size out.

J: TRBJ2-3; D: .; size: .; V: TRBV5-1; CDR3: CASSSHYQRATDTQYF; DNA: TGCGCCAGCAGCTCCCACTATCAGCGGGCGACAGATACGCAGTATTTT
J: TRBJ2-3; D: .; size: .; V: TRBV6-4; CDR3: CASSDTGSTDTQYF; DNA: TGTGCCAGCAGTGATACAGGGAGCACAGATACGCAGTATTTT
J: TRBJ2-3; D: .; size: .; V: TRBV9; CDR3: CASSVVGGHLTDTQYF; DNA: TGTGCCAGCAGCGTAGTGGGAGGACACCTAACAGATACGCAGTATTTT
J: TRBJ1-2; D: .; size: few; V: TRBV19; CDR3: CASSIGRFTYGYTF; DNA: TGTGCCAGTAGTATAGGCAGGTTTACCTATGGCTACACCTTC
J: TRBJ1-1; D: .; size: .; V: TRBV4-1; CDR3: CASSLRVGITEAFF; DNA: TGCGCCAGCAGCCTGAGGGTCGGTATCACTGAAGCTTTCTTT
J: TRBJ2-7; D: .; size: .; V: TRBV15; CDR3: CATSRGPPSEQYF; DNA: TGTGCCACCAGCAGAGGCCCCCCTAGCGAGCAGTACTTC
J: TRBJ2-1; D: .; size: .; V: TRBV4-3; CDR3: CASSPSPWGHNEQFF; DNA: TGCGCCAGCAGCCCCTCGCCTTGGGGGCACAATGAGCAGTTCTTC
J: TRBJ2-1; D: .; size: .; V: TRBV13; CDR3: CASRFRGSYNEQFF; DNA: TGTGCCAGCAGATTCAGGGGCTCCTACAATGAGCAGTTCTTC
J: TRBJ1-5; D: TRBD1; size: .; V: TRBV19; CDR3: CASRPEDRNQPQHF; DNA: TGTGCCAGTAGGCCTGAGGACAGGAATCAGCCCCAGCATTTT
J: TRBJ1-5; D: .; size: .; V: TRBV6-1; CDR3: CASSEAPRRARDQPQHF; DNA: TGTGCCAGCAGTGAAGCCCCGAGGAGGGCCCGGGATCAGCCCCAGCATTTT
J: TRBJ2-7; D: TRBD1; size: .; V: TRBV5-6; CDR3: CASSGTGASFEQYF; DNA: TGTGCCAGCAGCGGGACAGGGGCATCCTTCGAGCAGTACTTC
J: TRBJ2-3; D: TRBD1; size: .; V: TRBV29-1; CDR3: CSVEAPRGQGAGDTQYF; DNA: TGCAGCGTTGAAGCCCCCCGGGGACAGGGGGCCGGAGATACGCAGTATTTT
J: TRBJ1-6; D: .; size: .; V: TRBV27; CDR3: CASRGGTGYNSPLHF; DNA: TGTGCCAGCAGGGGGGGGACGGGATATAATTCACCCCTCCACTTT